Following are 8 T cell receptor beta chains from one sample sequenced in a study of T cells in Graves' hyperthyroidism and ophthalmopathy (dated by TCRdb to between 2018 and 2020). The library relied on multiplex PCR. These reads were obtained on an Illumina HiSeq 2000. The TCR beta CDR3 regions were amplified from the RNA transcripts. A first-round RT-PCR of the TCR CDR3 used the HTBI primer set with the Qiagen OneStep RT-PCR kit. TCRdb trimmed public reads at Q25 via fastp, called clones via MiXCR and kept in-frame beta chains. Entries that share a CDR3 protein sequence are merged under the most common genes and DNA. The sample profile shows 400,000 to 500,000 distinct CDR3 sequences; roughly 15% of them were found once. The ten largest clones capture 5.3% of the sample. The sample comprised blood. These receptors originate from a woman aged 18-35 years with Graves' hyperthyroidism.

The rearrangement joins TRBV9 to TRBJ1-2; D ambiguous. The V end was cut by 0 bases, the J end by 8 bases, with 8 bases between. Germline-derived CDR1 and CDR2 are SGDLS and YYNGEE. The CDR3 is 12 residues long. CDR3 loop: CASSVEEGGYTF. The CDR3 nucleotides are TGTGCCAGCAGCGTAGAGGAGGGAGGCTACACCTTC. Looking up the rest from reference TRBV9 and TRBJ1-2 gives the full variable domain: DSGVTQTPKHLITATGQRVTLRCSPRSGDLSVYWYQQSLDQGLQFLIQYYNGEERAKGNILERFSAQQFPDLHSELNLSSLELGDSALYFCASSVEEGGYTFGSGTRLTVV.

The V call is TRBV28, the J call TRBJ2-6; D ambiguous. Germline CDR1 is MDHEN and CDR2 is SYDVKM. Deletions cut 3 bases from V and 1 base from J, with 7 bases between. The CDR3 is made up of 15 amino acids. As DNA, the CDR3 is TGTGCCAGCAGTTTTGTAGAGTCTGGGGCCAACGTCCTGACTTTC. Its translation: CASSFVESGANVLTF. Complete variable domain (other parts from reference TRBV28 and TRBJ2-6): DVKVTQSSRYLVKRTGEKVFLECVQDMDHENMFWYRQDPGLGLRLIYFSYDVKMKEKGDIPEGYSVSREKKERFSLILESASTNQTSMYLCASSFVESGANVLTFGAGSRLTVL.

The V and J genes are TRBV13 and TRBJ1-2; 7 bases fit TRBD1. V gave up 5 bases and J gave up 2 bases; unmatched junction bases: 8. Germline V CDR1 and CDR2: PRHDT, FYEKMQ (reference sequence). This CDR3 has 15 residues. CDR3 in DNA: TGTGCCAGCAGCATGGGACAGCAACTCAACTATGGCTACACCTTC. Amino acid sequence: CASSMGQQLNYGYTF.

This clonotype came up a few times. CDR3 residues: CASSGTGANTGELFF. The CDR3 DNA follows: TGTGCCAGCAGTGGGACAGGAGCGAACACCGGGGAGCTGTTTTTT. The chain links TRBV6-1 to TRBJ2-2; TRBD1 agrees at 7 bases. The CDR3 has 15 residues. V dropped 4 bases and J dropped 0; count of bases not matched to a gene: 2. In germline, CDR1 is MNHNS, CDR2 SASEGT.

Points on this clonotype: An end of the junction differs from the germline gene, which may be a read error. The genes are TRBV7-8 and TRBJ1-1, with 7 positions matching TRBD1. The CDR3 runs to 13 residues. Germline V gives CDR1 SGHVS, CDR2 FQNEAQ. This CDR3 reads CASSLAGGTEAIF. The CDR3 DNA follows: TGTGCCAGCAGCTTAGCAGGGGGCACTGAAGCTATCTTT.

This clonotype was picked up a small number of times. The chain carries TRBV28 and TRBJ2-1; TRBD2 matches at 14 bases. V was pared by 1 base and J by 3 bases, with 5 bases of the junction left unmatched. This CDR3 spans 18 amino acids. Germline CDR1 and CDR2: MDHEN and SYDVKM. CDR3 DNA sequence: TGTGCCAGCAGTTTATACTCCGGACTAGCGGGAGGCTACAATGAGCAGTTCTTC. Its translation: CASSLYSGLAGGYNEQFF.

This clonotype came up many times. The rearrangement uses TRBV30 and TRBJ1-1; D is unclear. Germline loops: CDR1 GTSNPN, CDR2 SVGIG (reference sequence). Trimming left V 4 bases short and J 0 bases short, with 6 bases between. There are 12 residues in the CDR3. The CDR3 here is CAWKRVNTEAFF. The CDR3 DNA reads as TGTGCCTGGAAGCGGGTGAACACTGAAGCTTTCTTT.

This rearrangement joins TRBV19 to TRBJ2-1, with D perhaps TRBD2 (5 bases). CDR1 is LNHDA and CDR2 is SQIVND in the germline V gene (reference sequence). The CDR3 extends over 15 amino acids. Trimming removed 2 bases at V and 2 bases at J, with 10 bases between. The CDR3 loop reads CASSITSGPYNEQFF. The CDR3 region has the DNA TGTGCCAGTAGTATAACGAGCGGCCCCTACAATGAGCAGTTCTTC.